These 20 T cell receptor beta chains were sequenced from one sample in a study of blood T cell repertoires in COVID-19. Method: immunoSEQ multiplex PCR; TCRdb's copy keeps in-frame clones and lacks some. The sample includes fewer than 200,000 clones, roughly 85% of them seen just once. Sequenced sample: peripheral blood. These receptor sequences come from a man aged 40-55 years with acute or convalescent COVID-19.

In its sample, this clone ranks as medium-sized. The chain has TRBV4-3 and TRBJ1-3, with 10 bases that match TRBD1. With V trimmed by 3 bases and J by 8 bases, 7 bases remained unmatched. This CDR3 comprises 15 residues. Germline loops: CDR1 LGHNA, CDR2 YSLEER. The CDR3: CASSQATGGADTIYF. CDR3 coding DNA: TGCGCCAGCAGCCAGGCGACAGGGGGCGCAGACACCATATATTTT.

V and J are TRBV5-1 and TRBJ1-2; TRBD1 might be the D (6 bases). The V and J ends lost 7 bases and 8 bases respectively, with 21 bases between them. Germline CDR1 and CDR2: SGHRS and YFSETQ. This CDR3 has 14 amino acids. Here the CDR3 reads CASGSGANYLGYTF. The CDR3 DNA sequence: TGCGCCAGCGGCTCAGGGGCTAACTATTTAGGCTACACCTTC. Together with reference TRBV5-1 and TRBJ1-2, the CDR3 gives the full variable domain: KAGVTQTPRYLIKTRGQQVTLSCSPISGHRSVSWYQQTPGQGLQFLFEYFSETQRNKGNFPGRFSGRQFSNSRSEMNVSTLELGDSALYLCASGSGANYLGYTFGSGTRLTVV.

This CDR3 is CATSFGGNGETQYF. Written as DNA, the CDR3 is TGTGCCACTTCCTTTGGGGGGAATGGGGAGACCCAGTACTTC. The gene calls are TRBV24-1 and TRBJ2-5; D possibly corresponds to TRBD2 (6 bases). This CDR3 is built from 14 residues. Germline V gene sequence: CDR1 KGHDR, CDR2 SFDVKD. Trimming removed 10 bases from V and 5 bases from J, with 19 bases in between.

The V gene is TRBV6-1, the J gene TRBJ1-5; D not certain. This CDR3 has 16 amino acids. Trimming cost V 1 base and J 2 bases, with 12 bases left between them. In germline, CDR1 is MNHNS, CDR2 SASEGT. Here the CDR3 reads CASSEGSRSGNQPQHF. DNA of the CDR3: TGTGCCAGCAGTGAAGGGTCACGGAGTGGCAATCAGCCCCAGCATTTT.

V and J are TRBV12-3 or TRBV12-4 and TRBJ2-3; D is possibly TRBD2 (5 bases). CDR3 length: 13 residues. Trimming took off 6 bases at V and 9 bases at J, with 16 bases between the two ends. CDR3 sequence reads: CASRDSRALTQYF. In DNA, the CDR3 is TGTGCCAGCAGGGACTCAAGGGCCCTGACGCAGTATTTT.

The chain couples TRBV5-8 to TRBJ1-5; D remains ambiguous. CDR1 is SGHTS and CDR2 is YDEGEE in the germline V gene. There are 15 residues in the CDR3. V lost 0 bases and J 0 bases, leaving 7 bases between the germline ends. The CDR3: CASSLGSYSNQPQHF. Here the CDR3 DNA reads TGTGCCAGCAGCTTGGGCAGTTATAGCAATCAGCCCCAGCATTTT.

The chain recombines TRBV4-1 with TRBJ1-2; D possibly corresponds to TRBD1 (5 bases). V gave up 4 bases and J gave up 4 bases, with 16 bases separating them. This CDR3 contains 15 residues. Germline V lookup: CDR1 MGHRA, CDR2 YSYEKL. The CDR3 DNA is TGCGCCAGCAGCCCCTCGTGGGACTCGGGCTATGGCTACACCTTC. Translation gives CASSPSWDSGYGYTF.

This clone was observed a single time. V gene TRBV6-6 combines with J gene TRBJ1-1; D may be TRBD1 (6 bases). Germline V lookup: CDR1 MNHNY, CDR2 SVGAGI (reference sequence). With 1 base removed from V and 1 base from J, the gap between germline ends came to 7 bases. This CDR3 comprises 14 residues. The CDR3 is CASSYLGGNTEAFF. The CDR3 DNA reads TGTGCCAGCAGTTACTTAGGGGGGAACACTGAAGCTTTCTTT.

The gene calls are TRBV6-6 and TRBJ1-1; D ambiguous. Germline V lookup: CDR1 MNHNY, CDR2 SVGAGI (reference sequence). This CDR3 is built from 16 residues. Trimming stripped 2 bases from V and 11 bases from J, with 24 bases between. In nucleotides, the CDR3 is TGTGCCAGCAGTTACATCGCAGCGATCCAGCTGGCGAAGGCTTTCTTT. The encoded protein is CASSYIAAIQLAKAFF.

This CDR3 reads CASSVTGVRRETQYF. CDR3 sequence (DNA): TGCGCCAGCAGCGTAACAGGGGTAAGACGAGAGACCCAGTACTTC. This rearrangement joins TRBV5-1 to TRBJ2-5; TRBD1 matches 7 bases. In germline, CDR1 is SGHRS, CDR2 YFSETQ. V lost 4 bases and J lost 4; bases outside the gene matches: 10. The CDR3 length is 15 residues.

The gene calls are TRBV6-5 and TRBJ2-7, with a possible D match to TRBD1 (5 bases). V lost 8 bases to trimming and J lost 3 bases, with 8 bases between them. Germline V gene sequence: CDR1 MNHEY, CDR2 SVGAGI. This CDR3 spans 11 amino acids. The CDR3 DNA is TGTGCCAGCGTAACAGGCTACGAGCAGTACTTC. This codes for CASVTGYEQYF.

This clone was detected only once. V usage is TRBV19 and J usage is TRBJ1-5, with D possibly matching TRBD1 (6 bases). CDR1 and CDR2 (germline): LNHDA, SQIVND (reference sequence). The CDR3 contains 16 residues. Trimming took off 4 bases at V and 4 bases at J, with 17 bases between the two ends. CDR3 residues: CASSTWPEGVNQPQHF. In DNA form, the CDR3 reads TGTGCCAGTAGTACATGGCCAGAGGGGGTGAATCAGCCCCAGCATTTT.

The CDR3 reads CASSLGGGVFGTQYF. For the CDR3, the DNA is TGTGCCAGCAGCTTGGGCGGGGGGGTCTTCGGGACCCAGTACTTC. The V and J genes are TRBV5-4 and TRBJ2-5; TRBD2 agrees at 9 bases. This CDR3 contains 15 residues. Per the germline V gene, CDR1 is SGHNT and CDR2 is YYREEE (reference sequence). The ends lost 0 bases at V and 7 bases at J; junction bases unmatched: 7.

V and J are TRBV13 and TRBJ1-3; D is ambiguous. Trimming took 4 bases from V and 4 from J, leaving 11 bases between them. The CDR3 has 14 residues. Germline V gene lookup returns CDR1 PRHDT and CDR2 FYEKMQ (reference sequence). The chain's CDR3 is CASSSRSSGNTIYF. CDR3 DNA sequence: TGTGCCAGCAGCTCAAGGAGTTCCGGAAACACCATATATTTT.

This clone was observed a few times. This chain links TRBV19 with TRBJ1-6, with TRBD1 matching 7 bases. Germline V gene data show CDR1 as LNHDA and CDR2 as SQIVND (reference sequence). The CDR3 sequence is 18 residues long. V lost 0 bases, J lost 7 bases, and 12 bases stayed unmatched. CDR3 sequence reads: CASSIDPRQGIGNSPLHF. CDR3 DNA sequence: TGTGCCAGTAGTATAGATCCTCGACAGGGAATAGGAAATTCACCCCTCCACTTT.

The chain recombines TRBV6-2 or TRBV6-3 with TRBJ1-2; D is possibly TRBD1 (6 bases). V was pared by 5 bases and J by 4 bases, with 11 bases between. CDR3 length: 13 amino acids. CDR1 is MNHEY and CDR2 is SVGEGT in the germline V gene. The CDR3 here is CASSTQGGYGYTF. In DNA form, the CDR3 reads TGTGCCAGCAGTACCCAAGGGGGCTATGGCTACACCTTC.

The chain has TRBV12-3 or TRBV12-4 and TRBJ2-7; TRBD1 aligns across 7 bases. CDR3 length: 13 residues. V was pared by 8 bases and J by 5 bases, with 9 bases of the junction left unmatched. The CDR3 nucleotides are TGTGCCAGCCAAACTTACGGGACAGACGAGCAGTACTTC. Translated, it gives CASQTYGTDEQYF.

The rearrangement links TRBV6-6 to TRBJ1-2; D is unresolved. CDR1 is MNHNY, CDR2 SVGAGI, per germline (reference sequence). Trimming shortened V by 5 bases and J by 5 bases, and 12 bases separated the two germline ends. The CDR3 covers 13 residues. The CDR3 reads CASSDAGGYGYTF. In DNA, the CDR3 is TGTGCCAGCAGTGACGCGGGCGGTTATGGCTACACCTTC.

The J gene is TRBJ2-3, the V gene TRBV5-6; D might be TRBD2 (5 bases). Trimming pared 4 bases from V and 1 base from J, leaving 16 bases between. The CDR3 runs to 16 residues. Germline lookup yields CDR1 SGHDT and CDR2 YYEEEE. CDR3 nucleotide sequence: TGTGCCAGCAGCACGAACTTACTAGGGCGCACAGATACGCAGTATTTT. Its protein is CASSTNLLGRTDTQYF.

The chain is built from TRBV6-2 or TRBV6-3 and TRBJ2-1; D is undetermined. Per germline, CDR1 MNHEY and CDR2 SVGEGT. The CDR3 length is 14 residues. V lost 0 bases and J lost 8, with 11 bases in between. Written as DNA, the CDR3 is TGTGCCAGCAGTTACTCTTCTCCGTCTGATGAGCAGTTCTTC. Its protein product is CASSYSSPSDEQFF.